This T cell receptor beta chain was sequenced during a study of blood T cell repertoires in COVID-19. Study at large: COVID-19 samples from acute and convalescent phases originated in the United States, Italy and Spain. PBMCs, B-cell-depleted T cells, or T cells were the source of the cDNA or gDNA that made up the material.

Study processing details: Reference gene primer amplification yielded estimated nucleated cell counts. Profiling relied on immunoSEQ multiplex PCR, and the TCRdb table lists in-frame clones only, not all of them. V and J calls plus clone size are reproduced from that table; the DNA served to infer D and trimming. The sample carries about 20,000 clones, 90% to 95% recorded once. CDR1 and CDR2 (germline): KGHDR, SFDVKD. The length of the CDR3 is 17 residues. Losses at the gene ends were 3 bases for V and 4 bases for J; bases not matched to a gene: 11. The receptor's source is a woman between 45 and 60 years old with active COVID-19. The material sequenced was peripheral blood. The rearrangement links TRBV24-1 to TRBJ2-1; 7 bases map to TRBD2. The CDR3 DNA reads TGTGCCACCAGTGATGTCTCGTGGGGTAGCGGGTACAATGAGCAGTTCTTC. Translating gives CATSDVSWGSGYNEQFF.